Sequencing of this T cell receptor beta chain was carried out in a study of T-cell reconstitution after alpha-beta-depleted transplantation in children (TCRdb year 2016). A note on the overall study: Using TCR repertoire profiling, the study quantitatively followed how T-cell immune reconstitution unfolded in children after TCRalphabeta/CD19-depleted allogeneic hematopoietic cell transplantation.

This clonotype was picked up many times. The antigen it recognizes is unknown. No much larger clonotype is one base removed from it; base qualities were not supplied. The library relied on PCR. Sequenced on an Illumina HiSeq 2500. Molecular barcoding was employed in the preparation of TCR libraries, with unique molecular identifiers being used to normalize TCRbeta repertoire quantification. The public reads were quality trimmed at Q25 with fastp and then assembled into clones with MiXCR by TCRdb, keeping productive beta chains. Each entry is one CDR3 protein sequence, shown with its most common DNA and genes. Counted in this sample were hundreds of thousands of distinct CDR3 sequences; around 9.6% of them appeared once. Roughly a tenth of the sample lies in the top ten. Trimming at the junction amounts to 2 bases on V and 5 bases on J, and the germline ends lie 10 bases apart. The germline V gene supplies CDR1 SGHRS and CDR2 YFSETQ. The CDR3 contains 13 residues, cysteine and phenylalanine counted. CDR3 DNA is the only sequence kept; it has 39 bases, read in frame from the first base.

The V and J segments used are TRBV5-1 and TRBJ2-5; the D gene is unclear. The source material was PBMCs from the stem cell graft donor, sampled from the stem cell graft. The clonotype was recovered from a human donor who donated a stem cell graft to a child with SCID. This receptor has the CDR3 CASSLPGPETQYF. At the DNA level, the sequence is TGCGCCAGCAGCTTACCGGGTCCTGAGACCCAGTACTTC.